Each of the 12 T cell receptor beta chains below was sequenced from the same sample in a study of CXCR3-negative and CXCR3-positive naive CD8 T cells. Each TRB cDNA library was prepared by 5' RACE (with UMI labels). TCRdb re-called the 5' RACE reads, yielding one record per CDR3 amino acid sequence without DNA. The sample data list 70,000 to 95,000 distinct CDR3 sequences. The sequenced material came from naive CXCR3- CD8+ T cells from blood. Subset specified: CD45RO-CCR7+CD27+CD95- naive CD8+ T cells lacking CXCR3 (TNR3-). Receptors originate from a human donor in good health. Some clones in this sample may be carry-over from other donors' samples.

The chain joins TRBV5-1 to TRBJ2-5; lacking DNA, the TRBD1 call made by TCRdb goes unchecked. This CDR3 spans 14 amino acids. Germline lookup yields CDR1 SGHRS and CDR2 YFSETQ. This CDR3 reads CASSQQGPDGTQYF.

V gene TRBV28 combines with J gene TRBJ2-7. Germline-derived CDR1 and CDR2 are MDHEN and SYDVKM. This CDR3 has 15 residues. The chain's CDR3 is CASSWSTGSSYEQYF.

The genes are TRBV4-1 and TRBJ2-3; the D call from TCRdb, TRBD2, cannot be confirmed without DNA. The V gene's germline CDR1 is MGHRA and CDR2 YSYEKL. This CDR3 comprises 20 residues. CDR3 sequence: CASSPIPGLAGGTGGGTQYF.

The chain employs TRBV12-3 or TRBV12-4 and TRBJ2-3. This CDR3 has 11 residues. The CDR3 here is CASADTDTQYF.

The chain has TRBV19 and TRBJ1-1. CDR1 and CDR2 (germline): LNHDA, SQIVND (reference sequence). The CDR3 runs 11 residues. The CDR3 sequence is CASQGGTEAFF. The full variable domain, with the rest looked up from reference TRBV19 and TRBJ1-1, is DGGITQSPKYLFRKEGQNVTLSCEQNLNHDAMYWYRQDPGQGLRLIYYSQIVNDFQKGDIAEGYSVSREKKESFPLTVTSAQKNPTAFYLCASQGGTEAFFGQGTRLTVV.

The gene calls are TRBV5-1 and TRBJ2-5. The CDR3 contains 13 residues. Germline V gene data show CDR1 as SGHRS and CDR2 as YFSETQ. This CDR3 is CASSLAVEETQYF.

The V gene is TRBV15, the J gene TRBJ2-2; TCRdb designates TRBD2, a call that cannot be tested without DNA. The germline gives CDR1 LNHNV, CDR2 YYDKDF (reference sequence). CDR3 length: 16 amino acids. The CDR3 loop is CATSRVRGTNTGELFF.

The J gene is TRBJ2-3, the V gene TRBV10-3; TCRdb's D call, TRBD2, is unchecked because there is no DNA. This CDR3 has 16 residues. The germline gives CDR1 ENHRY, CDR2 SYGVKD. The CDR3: CAISLLATGNYDTQYF.

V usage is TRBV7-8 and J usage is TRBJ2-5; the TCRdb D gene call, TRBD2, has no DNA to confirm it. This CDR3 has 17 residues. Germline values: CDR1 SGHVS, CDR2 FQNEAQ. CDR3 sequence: CASSLAHPRESAETQYF.

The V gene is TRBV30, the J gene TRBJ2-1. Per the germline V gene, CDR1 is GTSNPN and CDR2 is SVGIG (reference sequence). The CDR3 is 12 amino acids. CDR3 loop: CAWSVLKGEQFF.

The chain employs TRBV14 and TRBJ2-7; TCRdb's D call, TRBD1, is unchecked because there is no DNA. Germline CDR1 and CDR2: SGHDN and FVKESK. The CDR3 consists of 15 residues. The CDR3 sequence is CASSQVGGQTYEQYF.

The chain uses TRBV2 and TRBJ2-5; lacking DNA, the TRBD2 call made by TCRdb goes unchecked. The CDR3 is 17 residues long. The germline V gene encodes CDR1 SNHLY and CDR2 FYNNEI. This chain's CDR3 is CASSDFLAGGPGETQYF.